This T cell receptor beta chain originates from a study of T-cell reconstitution after alpha-beta-depleted transplantation in children. This clonotype has just a few counts. CDR3 length: 15 residues. Germline loops: CDR1 LGHDT, CDR2 YNNKEL (reference sequence). Trimming cost V 4 bases and J 2 bases; bases outside gene matches: 2. Unique molecular identifiers were used in preparing the TCRbeta library. TCRdb re-called the PCR reads through MiXCR, storing one row per CDR3 protein. This sample has some 290,000 distinct CDR3 sequences; about 10% occur once, and the top ten carry 10%. The source was PBMCs from the stem cell graft donor, collected from the stem cell graft. The chain is built from TRBV3-1 and TRBJ2-1, with 10 bases lining up with TRBD2. This receptor was identified in a human donor who donated a stem cell graft to a child with SCID. CDR3 in DNA: TGTGCCAGCAGCCCTGGACTAGCGGCCTACAATGAGCAGTTCTTC. Protein: CASSPGLAAYNEQFF.